The entry that follows covers one T cell receptor (beta chain) sequence. Antigen unknown. CD45RO negativity and positive selection for CCR7 defined naive CD8 cells, a population that excluded terminally differentiated effector memory CD45RA+ cells. The sample originates from a study of shared clonotypes between healthy human individuals. V was pared by 7 bases and J by 10 bases, with 4 bases of the junction left unmatched. CDR3 length equals 11 residues. Germline V gene data show CDR1 as WSHSY and CDR2 as SAAADI. Study conclusions and caveats: A small donor pool kept down the genetic and exposure-history diversity that was represented. Relative to memory subsets, naive subsets generally showed larger estimated richness. Shared across several donors were about 4.6% of the naive CD4 clonotypes.

In the study's own analysis: ImmunoSEQ supplied junction-only sequences lacking quality scores, so filtering was different. Clones were sequenced by immunoSEQ multiplex PCR, and TCRdb holds only the in-frame ones, with some missing. That table gives V, J and clone size, and the DNA gave D and trimming. Altogether about 580,000 clones are present, roughly 98% being singletons, with the ten largest covering 0.3%. Sequencing was done on a sample of naive CD8+ T cells sorted from blood. The chain recombines TRBV10-2 with TRBJ2-1; 7 bases match TRBD2. This sequence was found in a man between 25 and 39 years old in good health. The CDR3 DNA sequence: TGCGCCAGCAAAGCGGGGCCGGAGCAGTTCTTC. Its translation: CASKAGPEQFF.